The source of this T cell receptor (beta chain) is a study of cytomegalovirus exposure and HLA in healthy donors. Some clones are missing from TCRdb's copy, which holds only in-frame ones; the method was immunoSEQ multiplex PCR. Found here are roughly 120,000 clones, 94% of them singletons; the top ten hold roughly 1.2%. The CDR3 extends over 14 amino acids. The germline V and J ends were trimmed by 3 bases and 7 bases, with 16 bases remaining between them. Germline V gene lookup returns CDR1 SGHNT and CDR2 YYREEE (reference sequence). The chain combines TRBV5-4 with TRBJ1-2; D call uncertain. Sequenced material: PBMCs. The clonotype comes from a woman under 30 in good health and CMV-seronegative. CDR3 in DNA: TGTGCCAGCAGCTCCCTTGGCAGAACTAGTGGCTACACCTTC. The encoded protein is CASSSLGRTSGYTF.